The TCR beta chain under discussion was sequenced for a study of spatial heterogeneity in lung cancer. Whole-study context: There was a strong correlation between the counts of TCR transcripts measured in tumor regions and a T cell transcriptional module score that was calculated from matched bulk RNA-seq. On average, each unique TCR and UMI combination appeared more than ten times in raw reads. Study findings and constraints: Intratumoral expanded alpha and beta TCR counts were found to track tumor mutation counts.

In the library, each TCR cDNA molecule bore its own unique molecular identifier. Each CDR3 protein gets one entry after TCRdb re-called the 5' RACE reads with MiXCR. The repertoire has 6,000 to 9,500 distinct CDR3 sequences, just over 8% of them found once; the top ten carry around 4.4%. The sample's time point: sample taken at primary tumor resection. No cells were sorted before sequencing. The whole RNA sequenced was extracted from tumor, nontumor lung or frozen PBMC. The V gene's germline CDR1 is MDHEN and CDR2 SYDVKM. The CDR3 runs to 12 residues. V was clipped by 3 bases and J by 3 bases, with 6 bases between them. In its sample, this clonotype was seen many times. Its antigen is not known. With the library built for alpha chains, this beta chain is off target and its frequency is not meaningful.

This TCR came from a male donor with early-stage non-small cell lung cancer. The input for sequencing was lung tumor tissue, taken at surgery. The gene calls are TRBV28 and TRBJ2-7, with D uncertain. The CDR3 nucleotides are TGTGCCAGCAGTTTTCAGAACTACGAGCAGTACTTC. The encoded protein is CASSFQNYEQYF. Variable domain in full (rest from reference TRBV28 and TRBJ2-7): DVKVTQSSRYLVKRTGEKVFLECVQDMDHENMFWYRQDPGLGLRLIYFSYDVKMKEKGDIPEGYSVSREKKERFSLILESASTNQTSMYLCASSFQNYEQYFGPGTRLTVT.